Below, 8 T cell receptor beta chains from the same sample are listed, as sequenced in a study of T cells in Graves' hyperthyroidism and ophthalmopathy. TCR beta CDR3 sequences were amplified from RNA transcripts. A set of HTBI primers served as the primers for a first-round RT-PCR of the TCR CDR3. TCRdb reanalysed the multiplex PCR reads using MiXCR and keeps one entry per CDR3 protein. This sample yields about 290,000 distinct CDR3 sequences, of which roughly an eighth are seen a single time; roughly 7.9% belongs to the top ten. The sequenced material came from blood. These receptors all come from a middle-aged woman with Graves' hyperthyroidism.

This clonotype showed up many times. V gene TRBV7-2 combines with J gene TRBJ2-3; D is undetermined. Germline V gene sequence: CDR1 SGHTA, CDR2 FQGNSA. This CDR3 spans 12 amino acids. V dropped 0 bases and J dropped 7 bases, with 5 bases sitting between them. CDR3 protein: CASSLAGYTQYF. The CDR3 DNA sequence: TGTGCCAGCAGCTTAGCAGGTTATACGCAGTATTTT.

This clonotype showed up many times. V gene TRBV6-6 combines with J gene TRBJ2-3; 13 bases are shared with TRBD2. The CDR3 spans 18 residues. Unmatched junction bases numbered 7, after V lost 2 bases and J lost 2 bases. Germline V gene data show CDR1 as MNHNY and CDR2 as SVGAGI (reference sequence). CDR3 coding DNA: TGTGCCAGCAGTTACCCAAGGACTAGCGGGAGTCCCACAGATACGCAGTATTTT. Its translation: CASSYPRTSGSPTDTQYF.

This clonotype showed up just a few times. The chain uses TRBV19 and TRBJ2-1, with D perhaps TRBD1 (6 bases). Germline lookup yields CDR1 LNHDA and CDR2 SQIVND (reference sequence). This CDR3 is built from 10 residues. V was clipped by 10 bases and J by 5 bases, with 6 bases between them. The CDR3 DNA follows: TGTGCCACAGGGGACAATGAGCAGTTCTTC. As protein: CATGDNEQFF. The whole variable domain, remainder taken from reference TRBV19 and TRBJ2-1, is DGGITQSPKYLFRKEGQNVTLSCEQNLNHDAMYWYRQDPGQGLRLIYYSQIVNDFQKGDIAEGYSVSREKKESFPLTVTSAQKNPTAFYLCATGDNEQFFGPGTRLTVL.

V gene TRBV4-2 combines with J gene TRBJ2-3; maybe TRBD2 (6 bases). V lost 1 base, J lost 1 base, and 12 bases lay in between. The CDR3 has 16 amino acids. Germline V gene data show CDR1 as LGHNA and CDR2 as YNFKEQ. CDR3 amino acids: CASSQGGLSGTDTQYF. As DNA, the CDR3 is TGTGCCAGCAGCCAAGGGGGACTTAGCGGCACAGATACGCAGTATTTT.

This clonotype was found many times. This chain joins TRBV7-8 and TRBJ1-1; tentatively, D is TRBD1 (5 bases). The CDR3 is 15 residues long. Germline V gives CDR1 SGHVS, CDR2 FQNEAQ. The V gene lost 8 bases and the J gene lost 0 bases, with 16 bases spanning the gap. The DNA for the CDR3 is TGTGCCAGCGCGGAGGGAGGACACTTGAACACTGAAGCTTTCTTT. Translation: CASAEGGHLNTEAFF.

The sample holds many counts of this clonotype. The chain carries TRBV11-2 and TRBJ2-3; D gene unclear. Trimming took off 2 bases at V and 0 bases at J, with 9 bases between the two ends. The germline V gene has CDR1 SGHAT and CDR2 FQNNGV. CDR3 length: 15 residues. CDR3 sequence (DNA): TGTGCCAGCAGCTTAACGAGTACTAGCACAGATACGCAGTATTTT. Amino acids: CASSLTSTSTDTQYF.

This clonotype was recorded only once. A read error may be the cause here, since a much bigger clone is one base away. This chain links TRBV2 with TRBJ2-7; TRBD2 matches 11 bases. Looked up from germline, CDR1 is SNHLY and CDR2 is FYNNEI. This CDR3 spans 15 amino acids. CDR3 region: CVSRLNSGRAYEQYF. CDR3 nucleotides: TGTGTCAGCAGGCTCAATAGCGGGAGGGCGTACGAGCAGTACTTC. Based on the CDR3 plus reference TRBV2 and TRBJ2-7, the full variable domain is EPEVTQTPSHQVTQMGQEVILRCVPISNHLYFYWYRQILGQKVEFLVSFYNNEISEKSEIFDDQFSVERPDGSNFTLKIRSTKLEDSAMYFCVSRLNSGRAYEQYFGPGTRLTVT.

This clonotype was recorded many times. V gene TRBV7-2 combines with J gene TRBJ2-3; no firm D call. This CDR3 is built from 12 residues. The germline CDR1 and CDR2 sequences are SGHTA and FQGNSA. Deletions cut 1 base from V and 6 bases from J, with 5 bases between. CDR3 DNA sequence: TGTGCCAGCAGCTTAGACTACGATACGCAGTATTTT. Its protein is CASSLDYDTQYF. Based on the CDR3 plus reference TRBV7-2 and TRBJ2-3, the full variable domain is GAGVSQSPSNKVTEKGKDVELRCDPISGHTALYWYRQSLGQGLEFLIYFQGNSAPDKSGLPSDRFSAERTGGSVSTLTIQRTQQEDSAVYLCASSLDYDTQYFGPGTRLTVL.